One and the same sample provided the 5 T cell receptor beta chains below, sequenced in a study of T-cell memory formation after mild COVID-19. Using its own MiXCR run on the 5' RACE reads, TCRdb lists one record per CDR3 protein. The sample records 430,000 or so distinct CDR3 sequences, around 27% being singletons. Sequencing was performed on PBMCs or a T cell subset sorted from them (not recorded which). The receptors stem from an adult woman who had mild COVID-19 (a few samples of this study predate the infection). Cell type and time point are not known.

This sequence joins TRBV20-1 and TRBJ2-7; 8 positions match TRBD2. CDR1 DFQATT and CDR2 SNEGSKA come from the germline V gene (reference sequence). Trimming took 6 bases from V and 0 from J; bases not matched to a gene: 10. CDR3 size: 15 residues. The CDR3 bases are TGCAGTGCCCCCCGGTCGAGCGGGAGCTCCTACGAGCAGTACTTC. This translates into CSAPRSSGSSYEQYF.

This clonotype was observed a handful of times. The gene calls are TRBV6-1 and TRBJ1-5, with TRBD1 matching over 8 bases. The trim removed 5 bases at V and 7 bases at J, leaving 13 bases unmatched. The length of the CDR3 is 16 residues. Germline lookup yields CDR1 MNHNS and CDR2 SASEGT. The CDR3 sequence: CASSQLGQGANQPQHF. DNA of the CDR3: TGTGCCAGCAGTCAACTGGGTCAGGGGGCCAACCAGCCCCAGCATTTT.

V is TRBV7-8 and J is TRBJ1-1; no reliable D call. The CDR3 totals 14 residues. The germline gives CDR1 SGHVS, CDR2 FQNEAQ. The V end lost 8 bases, the J end lost 1 base, and 14 bases lay between the germline ends. CDR3 amino acids: CASVPERWNTEAFF. The CDR3 DNA sequence: TGTGCCAGCGTCCCAGAGCGATGGAACACTGAAGCTTTCTTT.

This clonotype has just a few counts. V usage is TRBV29-1 and J usage is TRBJ2-1; 10 bases are shared with TRBD2. The V and J ends lost 8 bases and 8 bases, in that order; junction bases with no gene match: 9. CDR1 and CDR2 (germline): SQVTM, ANQGSEA. The CDR3 spans 13 residues. In DNA form, the CDR3 reads TGCAGCACCCGGACTAGCGGTAGGGATGAGCAGTTCTTC. Translation: CSTRTSGRDEQFF.

This clonotype was counted only a few times. This chain joins TRBV27 and TRBJ2-1, with 11 bases matching TRBD2. Per the germline V gene, CDR1 is MNHEY and CDR2 is SMNVEV (reference sequence). Trimming took 1 base from V and 0 from J; bases not matched to a gene: 11. The CDR3 has 20 residues. The CDR3 region has the DNA TGTGCCAGCAGTTTATTACTAGCGGGGGCCACCCTCAGCTCCTACAATGAGCAGTTCTTC. Encoded protein: CASSLLLAGATLSSYNEQFF.